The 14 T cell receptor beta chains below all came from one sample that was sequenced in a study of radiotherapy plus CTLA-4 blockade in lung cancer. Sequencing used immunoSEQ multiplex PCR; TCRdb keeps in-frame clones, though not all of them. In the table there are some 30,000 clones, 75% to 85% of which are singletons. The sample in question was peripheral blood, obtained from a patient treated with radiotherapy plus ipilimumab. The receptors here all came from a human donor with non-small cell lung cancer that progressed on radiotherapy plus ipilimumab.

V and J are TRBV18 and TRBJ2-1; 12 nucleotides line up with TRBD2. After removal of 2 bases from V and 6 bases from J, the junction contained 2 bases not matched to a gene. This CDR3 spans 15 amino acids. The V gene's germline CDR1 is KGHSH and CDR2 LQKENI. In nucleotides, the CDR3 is TGTGCCAGCTCACCAGGACTAGCGGGATTCAATGAGCAGTTCTTC. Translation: CASSPGLAGFNEQFF.

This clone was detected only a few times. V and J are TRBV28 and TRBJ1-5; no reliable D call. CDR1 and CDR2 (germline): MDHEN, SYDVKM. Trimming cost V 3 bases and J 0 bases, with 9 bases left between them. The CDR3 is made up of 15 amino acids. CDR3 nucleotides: TGTGCCAGCAGTTTTGAGGGTAATAGCAATCAGCCCCAGCATTTT. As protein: CASSFEGNSNQPQHF.

CDR3 bases: TGTGCCAGCAGTTTCTCCGGGACAGGTCGGGACAATGAGCAGTTCTTC. Translated, it gives CASSFSGTGRDNEQFF. This chain links TRBV27 with TRBJ2-1; 8 positions match TRBD1. The CDR3 sequence is 16 residues long. V shed 3 bases, J shed 5 bases, and the junction held 9 bases outside the gene matches. In germline, CDR1 is MNHEY, CDR2 SMNVEV (reference sequence).

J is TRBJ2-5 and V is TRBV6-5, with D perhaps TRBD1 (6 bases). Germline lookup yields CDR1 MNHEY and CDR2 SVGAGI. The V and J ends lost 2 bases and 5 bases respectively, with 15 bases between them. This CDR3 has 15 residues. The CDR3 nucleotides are TGTGCCAGCAGTTACGACAGGTCTAACGGGGAGACCCAGTACTTC. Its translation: CASSYDRSNGETQYF.

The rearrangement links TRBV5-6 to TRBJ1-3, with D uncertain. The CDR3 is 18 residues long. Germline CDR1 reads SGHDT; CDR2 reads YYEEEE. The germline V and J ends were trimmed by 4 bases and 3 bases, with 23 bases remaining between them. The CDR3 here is CASSTTGLLESLGNTIYF. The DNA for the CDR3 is TGTGCCAGCAGCACAACCGGATTATTGGAGAGCCTTGGAAACACCATATATTTT.

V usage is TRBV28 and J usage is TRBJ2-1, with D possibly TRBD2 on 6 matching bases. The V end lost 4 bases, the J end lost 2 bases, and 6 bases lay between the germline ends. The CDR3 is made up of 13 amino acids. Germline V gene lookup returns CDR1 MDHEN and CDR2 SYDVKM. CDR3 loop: CASSSGAYNEQFF. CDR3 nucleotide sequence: TGTGCCAGCAGTTCGGGAGCCTACAATGAGCAGTTCTTC.

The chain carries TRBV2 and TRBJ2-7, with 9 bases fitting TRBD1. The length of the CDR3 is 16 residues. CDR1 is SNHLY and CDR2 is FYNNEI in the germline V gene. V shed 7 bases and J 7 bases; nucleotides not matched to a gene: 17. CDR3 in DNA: TGTGCCAGCACCCCCCTGGGACAGGGAAAGGGGTCAGAGCAGTACTTC. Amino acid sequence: CASTPLGQGKGSEQYF. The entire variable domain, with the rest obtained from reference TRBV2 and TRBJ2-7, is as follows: EPEVTQTPSHQVTQMGQEVILRCVPISNHLYFYWYRQILGQKVEFLVSFYNNEISEKSEIFDDQFSVERPDGSNFTLKIRSTKLEDSAMYFCASTPLGQGKGSEQYFGPGTRLTVT.

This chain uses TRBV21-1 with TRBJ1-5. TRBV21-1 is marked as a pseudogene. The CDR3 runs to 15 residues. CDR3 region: CASSGFRLSNQPQHF. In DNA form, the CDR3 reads TGTGCCAGCAGCGGATTCCGGTTAAGCAATCAGCCCCAGCATTTT.

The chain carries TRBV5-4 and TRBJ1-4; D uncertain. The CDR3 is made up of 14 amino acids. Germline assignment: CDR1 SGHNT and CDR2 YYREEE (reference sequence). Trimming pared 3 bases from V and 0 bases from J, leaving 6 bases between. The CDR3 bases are TGTGCCAGCAGCTCCTCCGCAACTAATGAAAAACTGTTTTTT. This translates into CASSSSATNEKLFF.

The CDR3 here is CASSVSPDTQYEQYF. Here the CDR3 DNA reads TGTGCCAGCAGCGTCTCTCCGGACACTCAATACGAGCAGTACTTC. The rearrangement uses TRBV9 and TRBJ2-7; perhaps TRBD1 as D (5 bases). The germline V gene has CDR1 SGDLS and CDR2 YYNGEE. V was pared by 2 bases and J by 4 bases, with 16 bases between. CDR3 length: 15 residues.

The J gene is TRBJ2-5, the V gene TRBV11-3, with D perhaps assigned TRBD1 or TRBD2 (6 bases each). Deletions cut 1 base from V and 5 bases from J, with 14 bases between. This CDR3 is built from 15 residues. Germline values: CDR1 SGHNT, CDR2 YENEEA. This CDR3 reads CASSLGGGLAETQYF. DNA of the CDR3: TGTGCCAGCAGCTTAGGTGGGGGGCTGGCGGAGACCCAGTACTTC.

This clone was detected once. The CDR3 protein is CASSLRDTGELFF. In DNA form, the CDR3 reads TGTGCCAGCAGCTTACGTGACACCGGGGAGCTGTTTTTT. The chain recombines TRBV7-9 with TRBJ2-2; D uncertain. Trimming took 2 bases from V and 3 from J, leaving 4 bases between them. The germline V gene has CDR1 SEHNR and CDR2 FQNEAQ (reference sequence). The CDR3 is 13 amino acids.

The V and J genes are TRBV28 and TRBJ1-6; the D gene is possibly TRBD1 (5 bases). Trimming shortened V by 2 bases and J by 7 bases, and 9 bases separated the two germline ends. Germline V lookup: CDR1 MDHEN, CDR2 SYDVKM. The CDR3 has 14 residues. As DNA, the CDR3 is TGTGCCAGCAGTTTAGACAGATCCAATTCACCCCTCCACTTT. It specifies CASSLDRSNSPLHF. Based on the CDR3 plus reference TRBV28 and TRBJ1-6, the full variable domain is DVKVTQSSRYLVKRTGEKVFLECVQDMDHENMFWYRQDPGLGLRLIYFSYDVKMKEKGDIPEGYSVSREKKERFSLILESASTNQTSMYLCASSLDRSNSPLHFGNGTRLTVT.

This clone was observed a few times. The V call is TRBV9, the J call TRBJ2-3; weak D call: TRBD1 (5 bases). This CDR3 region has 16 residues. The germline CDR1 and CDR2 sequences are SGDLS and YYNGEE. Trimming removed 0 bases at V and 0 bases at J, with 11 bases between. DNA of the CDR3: TGTGCCAGCAGCGTAGGGGGCAGGCGGAGCACAGATACGCAGTATTTT. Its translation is CASSVGGRRSTDTQYF.